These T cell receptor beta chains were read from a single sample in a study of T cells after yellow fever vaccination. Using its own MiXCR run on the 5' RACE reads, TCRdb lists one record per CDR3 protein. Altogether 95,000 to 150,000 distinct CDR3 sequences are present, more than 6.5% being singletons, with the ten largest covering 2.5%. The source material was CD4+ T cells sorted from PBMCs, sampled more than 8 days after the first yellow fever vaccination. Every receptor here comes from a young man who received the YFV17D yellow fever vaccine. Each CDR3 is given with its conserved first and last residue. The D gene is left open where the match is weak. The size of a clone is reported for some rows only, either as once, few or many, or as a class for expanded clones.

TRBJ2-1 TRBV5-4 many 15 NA CASSFDSSYYNEQFF TGTGCCAGCAGCTTCGACTCCTCGTACTACAATGAGCAGTTCTTC
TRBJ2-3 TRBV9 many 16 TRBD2 CASSVGLAGVADTQYF TGTGCCAGCAGCGTCGGACTAGCGGGGGTTGCAGATACGCAGTATTTT
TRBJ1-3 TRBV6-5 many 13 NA CASSYSRGNTIYF TGTGCCAGCAGTTACTCCAGGGGAAACACCATATATTTT
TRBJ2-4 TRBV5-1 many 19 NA CASSSPPLDRTLAKNIQYF TGCGCCAGCAGCTCCCCTCCATTAGACAGGACCCTAGCCAAAAACATTCAGTACTTC
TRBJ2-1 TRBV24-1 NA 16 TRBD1 CATSEGGTGYGNEQFF TGTGCCACCAGTGAAGGGGGGACAGGGTACGGGAATGAGCAGTTCTTC
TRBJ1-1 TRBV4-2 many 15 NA CASSQPYPGNTEAFF TGTGCCAGCAGCCAACCCTATCCGGGGAACACTGAAGCTTTCTTT
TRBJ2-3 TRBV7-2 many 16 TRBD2 CASSLDSSGGWYTQYF TGTGCCAGCAGCTTAGACAGCAGCGGGGGGTGGTATACGCAGTATTTT
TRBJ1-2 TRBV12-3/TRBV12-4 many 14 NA CASSSGQTYYGYTF TGTGCCAGCAGTTCTGGACAGACTTACTATGGCTACACCTTC
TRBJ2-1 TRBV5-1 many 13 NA CASSLAFDNEQFF TGCGCCAGCAGCTTGGCCTTCGACAATGAGCAGTTCTTC
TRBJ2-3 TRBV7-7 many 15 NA CASSFTSSGTDTQYF TGTGCTAGCAGCTTTACTAGCTCCGGCACAGATACGCAGTATTTT
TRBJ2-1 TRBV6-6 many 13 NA CASSYSGYNEQFF TGTGCCAGCAGTTACTCTGGGTACAATGAGCAGTTCTTC
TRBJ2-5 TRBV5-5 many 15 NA CASSSTGYDQETQYF TGTGCCAGCAGCTCGACAGGTTATGACCAAGAGACCCAGTACTTC
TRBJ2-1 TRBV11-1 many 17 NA CASSLGVWGAGSNEQFF TGTGCCAGCAGCTTAGGAGTATGGGGGGCGGGCTCCAATGAGCAGTTCTTC
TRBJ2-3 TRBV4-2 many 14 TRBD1 CASSQGGQGNTQYF TGTGCCAGCAGCCAAGGGGGACAGGGGAATACGCAGTATTTT
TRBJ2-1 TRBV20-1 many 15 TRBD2 CSARETSGSWDEQFF TGCAGTGCTAGAGAAACTAGCGGGTCATGGGATGAGCAGTTCTTC
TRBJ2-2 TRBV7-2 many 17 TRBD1 CASASTYRGHNTGELFF TGTGCCAGCGCATCCACATACAGGGGCCATAACACCGGGGAGCTGTTTTTT
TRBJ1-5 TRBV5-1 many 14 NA CASSLANEGQPQHF TGCGCCAGCAGCTTGGCCAACGAAGGTCAGCCCCAGCATTTT
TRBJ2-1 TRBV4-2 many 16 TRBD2 CASSPLGTSGGESQFF TGTGCCAGCAGCCCCCTCGGGACTAGCGGGGGAGAATCGCAGTTCTTC
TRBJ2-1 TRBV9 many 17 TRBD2 CASSGTSGEQGLDEQFF TGTGCCAGCAGCGGGACTAGCGGGGAACAAGGCCTTGATGAGCAGTTCTTC
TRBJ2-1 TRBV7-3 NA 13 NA CASSPRPLGEQFF TGTGCCAGCAGCCCCCGACCGCTGGGGGAGCAGTTCTTC
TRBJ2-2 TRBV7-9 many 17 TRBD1 CASSPGQGAANTGELFF TGTGCCAGCAGCCCCGGACAGGGGGCAGCGAACACCGGGGAGCTGTTTTTT
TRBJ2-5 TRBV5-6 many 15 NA CASSLLFNSRETQYF TGTGCCAGCAGCTTGCTGTTTAATAGCCGAGAGACCCAGTACTTC
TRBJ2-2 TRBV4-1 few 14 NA CASSHRSGTGELFF TGCGCCAGCAGCCACCGGAGCGGGACCGGGGAGCTGTTTTTT
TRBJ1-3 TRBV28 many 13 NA CASSFYTGNTIYF TGTGCCAGCAGTTTCTACACGGGAAACACCATATATTTT
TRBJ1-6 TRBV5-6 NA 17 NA CASSLAGVSSYNSPLHF TGTGCCAGCAGCTTGGCCGGCGTCAGCTCCTATAATTCACCCCTCCACTTT
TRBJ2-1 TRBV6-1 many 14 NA CASRGDGATHEQFF TGTGCCAGCAGAGGTGACGGGGCTACGCATGAGCAGTTCTTC
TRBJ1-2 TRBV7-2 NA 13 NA CASSLDLNYGYTF TGTGCCAGCAGCTTAGATCTCAACTATGGCTACACCTTC
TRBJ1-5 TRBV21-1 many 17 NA CASSKVGRTGDNQPQHF TGTGCCAGCAGCAAAGTGGGAAGGACAGGGGACAATCAGCCCCAGCATTTT
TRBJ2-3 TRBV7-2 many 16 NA CASSSLAMGGTDTQYF TGTGCCAGCAGCTCCCTGGCGATGGGTGGCACAGATACGCAGTATTTT
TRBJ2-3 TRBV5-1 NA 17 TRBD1 CASSSSPTGEGTDTQYF TGCGCCAGCAGCTCCTCCCCCACAGGGGAAGGCACAGATACGCAGTATTTT
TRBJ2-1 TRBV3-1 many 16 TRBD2 CASSPPGGGALSEQFF TGTGCCAGCAGCCCCCCCGGCGGGGGGGCCTTGAGTGAGCAGTTCTTC
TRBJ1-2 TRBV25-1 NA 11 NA CASSEQGGYTF TGTGCCAGCAGTGAACAAGGAGGCTACACCTTC
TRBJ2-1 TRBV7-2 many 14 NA CASSLSFTNAEQFF TGTGCCAGCAGCTTAAGTTTCACTAACGCTGAGCAGTTCTTC
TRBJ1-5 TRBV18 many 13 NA CASSRQRQEPQHF TGTGCCAGCTCTCGACAGCGTCAGGAGCCCCAGCATTTT
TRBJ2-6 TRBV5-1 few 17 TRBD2 CASSAGLLVDGANVLTF TGCGCCAGCAGCGCGGGACTATTGGTTGACGGGGCCAACGTCCTGACTTTC
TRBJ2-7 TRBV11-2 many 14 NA CASSFQRQLHEQYF TGTGCCAGCAGCTTTCAACGCCAACTCCACGAGCAGTACTTC
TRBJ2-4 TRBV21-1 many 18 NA CASSKARLGEVAKNIQYF TGTGCCAGCAGCAAAGCACGGTTGGGAGAAGTAGCCAAAAACATTCAGTACTTC
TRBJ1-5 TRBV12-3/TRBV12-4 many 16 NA CASSLALRVSNQPQHF TGTGCCAGCAGTTTAGCGCTAAGGGTTAGCAATCAGCCCCAGCATTTT
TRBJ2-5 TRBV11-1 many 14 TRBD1 CASSRDRGSETQYF TGTGCCAGCAGCCGGGACAGGGGTTCTGAGACCCAGTACTTC
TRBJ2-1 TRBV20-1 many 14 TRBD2 CSARDWGLDNEQFF TGCAGTGCTAGAGATTGGGGACTAGACAATGAGCAGTTCTTC
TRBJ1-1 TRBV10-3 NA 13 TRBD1 CAISGQGANEAFF TGTGCCATCAGTGGACAGGGGGCAAATGAAGCTTTCTTT
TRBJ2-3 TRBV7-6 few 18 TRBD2 CASSLVIASSGTIDTQYF TGTGCCAGCAGCTTAGTTATAGCGTCTAGCGGGACGATAGATACGCAGTATTTT
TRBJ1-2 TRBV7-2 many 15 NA CASSLRGGPDYGYTF TGTGCCAGCAGCCTCCGGGGCGGTCCAGACTATGGCTACACCTTC
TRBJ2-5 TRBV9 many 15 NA CASSNTVGVQETQYF TGTGCCAGCAGCAACACGGTGGGAGTCCAAGAGACCCAGTACTTC
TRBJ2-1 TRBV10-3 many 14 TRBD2 CAIRRTSGDNEQFF TGTGCCATCAGGAGGACTAGCGGGGACAATGAGCAGTTCTTC